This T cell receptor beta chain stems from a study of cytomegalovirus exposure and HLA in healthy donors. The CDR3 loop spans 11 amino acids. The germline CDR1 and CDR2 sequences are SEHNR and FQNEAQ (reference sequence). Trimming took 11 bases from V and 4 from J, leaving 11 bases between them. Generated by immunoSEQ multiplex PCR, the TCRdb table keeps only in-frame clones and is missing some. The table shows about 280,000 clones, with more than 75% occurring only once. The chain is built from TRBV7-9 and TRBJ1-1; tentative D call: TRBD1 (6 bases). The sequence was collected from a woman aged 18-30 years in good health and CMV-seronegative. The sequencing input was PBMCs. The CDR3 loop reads CAWGGATEAFF. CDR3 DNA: TGTGCCTGGGGGGGGGCCACTGAAGCTTTCTTT.